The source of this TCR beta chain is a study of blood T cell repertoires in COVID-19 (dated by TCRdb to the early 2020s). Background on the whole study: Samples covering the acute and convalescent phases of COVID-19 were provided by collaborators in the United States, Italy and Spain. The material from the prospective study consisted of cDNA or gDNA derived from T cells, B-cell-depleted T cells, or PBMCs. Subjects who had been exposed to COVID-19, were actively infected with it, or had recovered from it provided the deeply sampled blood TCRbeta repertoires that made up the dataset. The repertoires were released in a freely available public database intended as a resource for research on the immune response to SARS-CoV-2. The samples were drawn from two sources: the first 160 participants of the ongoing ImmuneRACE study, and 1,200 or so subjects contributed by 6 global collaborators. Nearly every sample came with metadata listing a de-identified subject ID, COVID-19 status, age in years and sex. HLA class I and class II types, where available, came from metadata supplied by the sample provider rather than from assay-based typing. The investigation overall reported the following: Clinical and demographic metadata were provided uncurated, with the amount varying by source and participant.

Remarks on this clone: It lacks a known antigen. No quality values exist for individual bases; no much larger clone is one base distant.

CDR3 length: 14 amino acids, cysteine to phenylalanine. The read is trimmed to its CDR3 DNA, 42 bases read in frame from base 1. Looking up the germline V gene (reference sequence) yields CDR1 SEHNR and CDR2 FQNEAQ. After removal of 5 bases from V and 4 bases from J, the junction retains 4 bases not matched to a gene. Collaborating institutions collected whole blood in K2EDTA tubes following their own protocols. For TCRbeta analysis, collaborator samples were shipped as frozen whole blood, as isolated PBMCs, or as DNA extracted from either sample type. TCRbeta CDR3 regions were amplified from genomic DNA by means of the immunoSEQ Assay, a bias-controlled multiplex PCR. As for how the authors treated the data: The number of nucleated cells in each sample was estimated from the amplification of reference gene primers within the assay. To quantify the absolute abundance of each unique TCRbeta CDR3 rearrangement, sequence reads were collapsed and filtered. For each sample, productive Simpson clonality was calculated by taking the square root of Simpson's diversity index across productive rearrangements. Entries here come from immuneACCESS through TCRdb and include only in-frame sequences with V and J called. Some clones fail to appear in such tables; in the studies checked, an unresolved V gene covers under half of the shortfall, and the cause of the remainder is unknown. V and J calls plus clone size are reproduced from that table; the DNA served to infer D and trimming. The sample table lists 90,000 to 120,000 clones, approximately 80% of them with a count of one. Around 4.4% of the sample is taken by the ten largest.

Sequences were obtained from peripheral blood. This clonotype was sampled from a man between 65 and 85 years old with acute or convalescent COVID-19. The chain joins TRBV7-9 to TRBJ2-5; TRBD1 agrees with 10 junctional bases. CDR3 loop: CASSTRTGGETQYF. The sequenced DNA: TGTGCCAGCAGCACTCGGACAGGGGGAGAGACCCAGTACTTC.